What follows describes a single T cell receptor (beta chain). Its antigen is undetermined. Patients were excluded for autoimmune disease history or systemic immunosuppression. Some clones are missing from TCRdb's copy, which holds only in-frame ones; the method was immunoSEQ multiplex PCR. In the table there are 17,000 or so clones, around 80% of which are singletons. These data are taken from a study of OX40 agonist ivuxolimab in advanced cancers. General observations from the study: Not determined was the antigen specificity of the expanded peripheral T cells.

The material sequenced was CD4+ or CD8+ T cells sorted from blood, taken in a trial of the OX40 agonist ivuxolimab. The receptor was derived from an adult with an advanced solid tumor such as melanoma, head and neck, liver or kidney cancer.

CDR3 loop: CASSFRAAGLYEQYF. In nucleotides, the CDR3 is TGTGCCAGCAGCTTTCGCGCGGCAGGGCTCTACGAGCAGTACTTC. The chain employs TRBV5-5 and TRBJ2-7; the D gene is possibly TRBD1 (5 bases). The ends were cut back, 2 bases at V and 3 bases at J, with 15 bases in the middle. CDR3 length: 15 amino acids. Per germline, CDR1 SGHKS and CDR2 YYEKEE (reference sequence).